The 20 T cell receptor beta chains below come from one sample, sequenced in a study of blood T cell repertoires in COVID-19. The data were produced by immunoSEQ multiplex PCR, yet TCRdb's version contains in-frame clones alone and is incomplete. The data hold approximately 460,000 clones, with about 91% observed a single time. The sample consisted of peripheral blood. The receptors derive from a man in his late teens or twenties with COVID-19, enrolled during active disease.

The rearrangement uses TRBV11-2 and TRBJ2-1, with TRBD2 matching over 12 bases. CDR1 and CDR2 from the germline V gene are SGHAT and FQNNGV. V was pared by 5 bases and J by 8 bases, with 13 bases of the junction left unmatched. This CDR3 contains 17 residues. CDR3 loop: CASSNLGRTSGVDEQFF. The CDR3 DNA reads TGTGCCAGCAGCAACCTCGGCCGGACTAGCGGGGTCGATGAGCAGTTCTTC. The whole variable domain, filled in from reference TRBV11-2 and TRBJ2-1, reads EAGVAQSPRYKIIEKRQSVAFWCNPISGHATLYWYQQILGQGPKLLIQFQNNGVVDDSQLPKDRFSAERLKGVDSTLKIQPAKLEDSAVYLCASSNLGRTSGVDEQFFGPGTRLTVL.

The chain combines TRBV3-1 (or the pseudogene TRBV3-2) with TRBJ1-1; D ambiguous. Trimming removed 0 bases at V and 0 bases at J, with 11 bases between. The CDR3 has 16 amino acids. Germline V lookup: CDR1 LGHDT, CDR2 YNNKEL (reference sequence). The CDR3 reads CASSQDPTLMNTEAFF. CDR3 bases: TGTGCCAGCAGCCAAGATCCGACACTTATGAACACTGAAGCTTTCTTT.

The chain combines TRBV24-1 with TRBJ2-2, with a tentative D call TRBD1 (5 bases). Between the trimmed V and J ends, which lost 7 bases and 2 bases, there was a span of 13 bases. This CDR3 has 15 amino acids. CDR1 is KGHDR and CDR2 is SFDVKD in the germline V gene. The CDR3 here is CATRNSDSNTGELFF. CDR3 nucleotides: TGTGCCACCAGGAATTCAGACAGTAACACCGGGGAGCTGTTTTTT.

CDR3 coding DNA: TGTGCCAGCAGTTCCGGGGGAGTACGAGAGACCCAGTACTTC. Residues: CASSSGGVRETQYF. The chain has TRBV6-5 and TRBJ2-5; possibly TRBD2 for D (6 bases). The germline CDR1 and CDR2 sequences are MNHEY and SVGAGI. Trimming removed 4 bases at V and 4 bases at J, with 13 bases between. The CDR3 consists of 14 residues.

The chain is built from TRBV18 and TRBJ2-3, with 7 bases matching TRBD2. Germline V lookup: CDR1 KGHSH, CDR2 LQKENI. V dropped 2 bases and J dropped 6; count of bases not matched to a gene: 5. This CDR3 is built from 14 residues. The CDR3 bases are TGTGCCAGCTCACCAAGAGCGGGAACTGATACGCAGTATTTT. Translation gives CASSPRAGTDTQYF.

The rearrangement joins TRBV7-8 to TRBJ2-2, with 9 bases aligning to TRBD1. J was trimmed by 2 bases and V by 5 bases; bases with no gene match: 6. Germline V gene lookup returns CDR1 SGHVS and CDR2 FQNEAQ. This CDR3 spans 16 amino acids. CDR3 in amino acids: CASSGRDRENTGELFF. The CDR3 region has the DNA TGTGCCAGCAGCGGCCGGGACAGGGAAAACACCGGGGAGCTGTTTTTT.

This sequence joins TRBV7-9 and TRBJ1-4; the D gene is possibly TRBD1 (5 bases). This CDR3 is built from 16 residues. Germline CDR1 is SEHNR and CDR2 is FQNEAQ (reference sequence). Trimming removed 5 bases from V and 4 bases from J, with 17 bases in between. CDR3 sequence reads: CASSLPPAGRNEKLFF. In DNA form, the CDR3 reads TGTGCCAGCAGCCTACCCCCGGCAGGGCGTAATGAAAAACTGTTTTTT. The full variable domain, rest sourced from reference TRBV7-9 and TRBJ1-4, is DTGVSQNPRHKITKRGQNVTFRCDPISEHNRLYWYRQTLGQGPEFLTYFQNEAQLEKSRLLSDRFSAERPKGSFSTLEIQRTEQGDSAMYLCASSLPPAGRNEKLFFGSGTQLSVL.

The V call is TRBV30, the J call TRBJ2-1; TRBD2 agrees at 10 bases. With V trimmed by 5 bases and J by 2 bases, 3 bases remained unmatched. Per germline, CDR1 GTSNPN and CDR2 SVGIG (reference sequence). This CDR3 comprises 14 residues. This chain's CDR3 is CAWPSGSTYNEQFF. The CDR3 nucleotides read TGTGCCTGGCCTAGCGGGAGCACCTACAATGAGCAGTTCTTC.

The chain combines TRBV2 with TRBJ2-5; possible D gene TRBD2, 5 bases. CDR1 SNHLY and CDR2 FYNNEI come from the germline V gene. Trimming cost V 4 bases and J 2 bases, with 17 bases left between them. There are 16 residues in the CDR3. CDR3 sequence: CASSVSPSGGQETQYF. As DNA, the CDR3 is TGTGCCAGCAGTGTGTCCCCCTCTGGCGGGCAAGAGACCCAGTACTTC.

The rearrangement links TRBV24-1 to TRBJ1-2; 9 bases align to TRBD1. The CDR3 covers 15 residues. Germline trimming cut 3 bases from V and 1 base from J; bases unmatched to any gene: 2. CDR1 is KGHDR and CDR2 is SFDVKD in the germline V gene. Written as DNA, the CDR3 is TGTGCCACCAGTGATGGGGACAGGGATAACTATGGCTACACCTTC. This translates into CATSDGDRDNYGYTF.

The V gene is TRBV2, the J gene TRBJ1-5; a weak D match, TRBD1 (5 bases). The CDR3 runs 15 residues. The germline V gene encodes CDR1 SNHLY and CDR2 FYNNEI. Trimming took 7 bases from V and 3 from J, leaving 16 bases between them. The CDR3, as DNA: TGTGCCAGCATTAAAGCTAGACAGTTCAATCAGCCCCAGCATTTT. It translates to CASIKARQFNQPQHF.

Concerning this clone: In the same sample, other DNA sequences code for this CDR3. The genes are TRBV2 and TRBJ2-5; the D gene is possibly TRBD1 (6 bases). The CDR3 covers 11 residues. The V and J ends lost 7 bases and 5 bases respectively, with 8 bases between them. The germline gives CDR1 SNHLY, CDR2 FYNNEI. CDR3 in DNA: TGTGCCAGCAAGGGGGAGGAGACCCAGTACTTC. Translated: CASKGEETQYF.

The genes are TRBV3-1 (or the pseudogene TRBV3-2) and TRBJ1-1; D uncertain. Trimming took off 0 bases at V and 1 base at J, with 12 bases between the two ends. Germline V gives CDR1 LGHDT, CDR2 YNNKEL (reference sequence). The length of the CDR3 is 16 residues. CDR3 sequence: CASSQDREPGNTEAFF. The CDR3 DNA sequence: TGTGCCAGCAGCCAAGATCGAGAACCGGGGAACACTGAAGCTTTCTTT.

This clone appeared a few times. The rearrangement uses TRBV11-2 and TRBJ2-7; possible D gene TRBD2, 6 bases. V was cut by 5 bases and J by 3 bases, with 14 bases left in between. The CDR3 sequence is 14 residues long. Germline V gene sequence: CDR1 SGHAT, CDR2 FQNNGV. This CDR3 is CASSPRVSGYEQYF. For the CDR3, the DNA is TGTGCCAGCAGCCCTCGGGTTAGCGGCTACGAGCAGTACTTC.

Only a few counts were recorded for this clone. The chain couples TRBV6-1 to TRBJ1-5; D unresolved. The CDR3 extends over 17 amino acids. Germline V gene data show CDR1 as MNHNS and CDR2 as SASEGT. Trimming stripped 0 bases from V and 3 bases from J, with 15 bases between. CDR3 DNA sequence: TGTGCCAGCAGTGAAGCGTTTGGTAGAGGAGTCAATCAGCCCCAGCATTTT. It specifies CASSEAFGRGVNQPQHF.

This sequence joins TRBV19 and TRBJ1-2; D call uncertain. V lost 5 bases and J lost 8, with 18 bases in between. The CDR3 has 14 residues. CDR1 is LNHDA and CDR2 is SQIVND in the germline V gene (reference sequence). CDR3 protein: CASSFPVTTGGYTF. The CDR3 DNA is TGTGCCAGTAGTTTTCCAGTTACTACCGGCGGCTACACCTTC.

This clone was found once. This chain uses TRBV6-5 with TRBJ2-5; D unresolved. CDR1 and CDR2 (germline): MNHEY, SVGAGI. There are 13 residues in the CDR3. V shed 7 bases and J shed 1 base, with 10 bases lying between them. The CDR3 DNA reads as TGTGCCAGCAACTACCGCCGCCAAGAGACCCAGTACTTC. Amino acids: CASNYRRQETQYF.

The rearrangement uses TRBV12-3 or TRBV12-4 and TRBJ2-5; D is possibly TRBD1 (5 bases). V lost 5 bases and J 7 bases, leaving 14 bases between the germline ends. The CDR3 totals 13 residues. CDR3 sequence: CASSASGAGTQYF. The CDR3 DNA reads TGTGCCAGCAGTGCCAGTGGGGCCGGGACCCAGTACTTC.

Remarks on this clone: The junction departs from germline at one end; a sequencing error may be responsible. The J gene is TRBJ2-3, the V gene TRBV18; 7 positions agree with TRBD1. The germline V gene encodes CDR1 KGHSH and CDR2 LQKENI. This CDR3 is built from 15 residues. DNA of the CDR3: TGTGCCAGCTCCCCCCAGGGGGACAGCAGAGATACGCAGTATTTT. This sequence encodes CASSPQGDSRDTQYF.

The rearrangement links TRBV14 to TRBJ2-7; 12 bases match TRBD2. Germline V CDR1 and CDR2: SGHDN, FVKESK. The CDR3 consists of 15 residues. The V and J ends lost 4 bases and 2 bases, in that order; junction bases with no gene match: 3. CDR3 region: CASSPASGGAYEQYF. CDR3 in DNA: TGTGCCAGCAGCCCGGCTAGCGGGGGGGCCTACGAGCAGTACTTC.